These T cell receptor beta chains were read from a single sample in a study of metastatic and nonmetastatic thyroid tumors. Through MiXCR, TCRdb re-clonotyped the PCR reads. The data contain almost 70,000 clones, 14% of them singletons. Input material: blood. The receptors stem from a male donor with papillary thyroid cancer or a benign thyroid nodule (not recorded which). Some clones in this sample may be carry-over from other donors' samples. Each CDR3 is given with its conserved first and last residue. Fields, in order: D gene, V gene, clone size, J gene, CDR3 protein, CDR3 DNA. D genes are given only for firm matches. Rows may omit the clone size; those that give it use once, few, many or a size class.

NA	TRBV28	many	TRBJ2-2	CASSSLSRANTGELFF	TGTGCCAGCAGCTCGCTTTCCCGCGCGAACACCGGGGAGCTGTTTTTT
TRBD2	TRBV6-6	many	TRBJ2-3	CASSYHGRGTDTQYF	TGTGCCAGCAGTTACCACGGGAGGGGGACAGATACGCAGTATTTT
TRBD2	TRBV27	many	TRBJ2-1	CASALAGLQREQFF	TGTGCCAGCGCACTAGCGGGATTACAACGTGAGCAGTTCTTC
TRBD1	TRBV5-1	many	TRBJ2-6	CASSPGGLGANVLTF	TGCGCCAGCAGCCCAGGGGGCCTTGGGGCCAACGTCCTGACTTTC
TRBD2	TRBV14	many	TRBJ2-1	CASSRLANRDEQFF	TGTGCCAGCAGTCGACTAGCTAATAGGGATGAGCAGTTCTTC
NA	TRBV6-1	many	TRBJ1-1	CASSEGAGVEAFF	TGTGCCAGCAGTGAAGGGGCAGGGGTTGAAGCTTTCTTT
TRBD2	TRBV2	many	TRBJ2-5	CASSTSATYQETQYF	TGTGCCAGCAGTACTAGCGCTACGTACCAAGAGACCCAGTACTTC
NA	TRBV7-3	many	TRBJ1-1	CASSRLGGQTEAFF	TGTGCCAGCAGCCGACTCGGGGGCCAGACTGAAGCTTTCTTT
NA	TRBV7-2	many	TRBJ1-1	CASSPEGNTEAFF	TGTGCCAGCAGCCCCGAGGGGAACACTGAAGCTTTCTTT
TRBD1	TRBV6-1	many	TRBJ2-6	CASRERDRVAGANVLTF	TGTGCCAGCAGGGAACGGGACAGGGTTGCTGGGGCCAACGTCCTGACTTTC
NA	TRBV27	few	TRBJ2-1	CATRGGLRTYNEQFF	TGTGCTACACGTGGGGGTTTGAGAACTTACAATGAGCAGTTCTTC
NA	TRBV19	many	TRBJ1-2	CASSPMLRGSYGYTF	TGTGCCAGTAGTCCCATGTTACGGGGGTCGTATGGCTACACCTTC
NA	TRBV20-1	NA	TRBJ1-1	CSPISGMNTEAFF	TGCAGTCCTATTTCGGGTATGAACACTGAAGCTTTCTTT
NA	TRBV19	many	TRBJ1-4	CASSSPSGTPIIFNEKLFF	TGTGCCAGTAGCAGTCCCTCCGGCACCCCCATAATTTTTAATGAAAAACTGTTTTTT
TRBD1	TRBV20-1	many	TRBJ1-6	CSASAGQGSSPLHF	TGCAGTGCTAGTGCAGGACAGGGGAGTTCACCCCTCCACTTT
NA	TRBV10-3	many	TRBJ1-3	CAISESGRDSGNTIYF	TGTGCCATCAGTGAGTCGGGACGGGACTCTGGAAACACCATATATTTT
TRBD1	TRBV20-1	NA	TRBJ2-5	CSDRGEGARRETQYF	TGCAGTGACCGGGGAGAGGGGGCGAGGAGAGAGACCCAGTACTTC
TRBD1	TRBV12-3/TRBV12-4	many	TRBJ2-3	CASSLVQTGTDTQYF	TGTGCCAGCAGTTTAGTTCAGACAGGGACAGATACGCAGTATTTT
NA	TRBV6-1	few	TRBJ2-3	CAITAADRTDTQYF	TGTGCCATCACCGCGGCGGATCGCACAGATACGCAGTATTTT
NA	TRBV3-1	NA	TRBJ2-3	CASSQDRTFGDTQYF	TGTGCCAGCAGCCAAGATAGGACCTTCGGAGATACGCAGTATTTT
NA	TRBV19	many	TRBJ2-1	CASSNGYNEQFF	TGTGCCAGTAGTAATGGATACAATGAGCAGTTCTTC
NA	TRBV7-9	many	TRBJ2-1	CASSPRGDNEQFF	TGTGCCAGCAGCCCTAGGGGGGACAATGAGCAGTTCTTC